The 6 T cell receptor beta chains below were found in one sample sequenced in a study of technical replicates of blood from a handful of donors. Measured with immunoSEQ multiplex PCR; TCRdb has only the in-frame clones, and not every one. Of approximately 79,000 clones in the sample, about 97% were seen once. The sequenced sample was T cells isolated from PBMCs. The receptors derive from a human donor in good health.

The chain couples TRBV11-3 to TRBJ2-1; tentative D call: TRBD2 (6 bases). Looked up from germline, CDR1 is SGHNT and CDR2 is YENEEA. This CDR3 has 15 residues. Between the trimmed V and J ends, which lost 2 bases and 5 bases, there was a span of 13 bases. CDR3 sequence: CASSLTSGLNNEQFF. The DNA of the CDR3 is TGTGCCAGCAGCTTAACCAGCGGACTAAACAATGAGCAGTTCTTC.

This chain uses TRBV28 with TRBJ1-2; no reliable D call. Germline loops: CDR1 MDHEN, CDR2 SYDVKM. The CDR3 has 15 residues. Trimming removed 4 bases from V and 4 bases from J, with 16 bases in between. In DNA, the CDR3 is TGTGCCAGCAGTTCAACCTCGTCAGTTCTCTATGGCTACACCTTC. Its protein is CASSSTSSVLYGYTF.

This clone was counted a single time. The V gene is TRBV7-9, the J gene TRBJ2-7; a weak D match, TRBD1 (6 bases). Germline V gives CDR1 SEHNR, CDR2 FQNEAQ (reference sequence). The length of the CDR3 is 14 residues. V was trimmed by 6 bases and J by 2 bases, leaving 14 bases between them. CDR3 amino acids: CASRSQDRAYEQYF. CDR3 coding DNA: TGTGCCAGCAGGTCCCAGGACAGAGCCTACGAGCAGTACTTC. Complete variable domain (other parts from reference TRBV7-9 and TRBJ2-7): DTGVSQNPRHKITKRGQNVTFRCDPISEHNRLYWYRQTLGQGPEFLTYFQNEAQLEKSRLLSDRFSAERPKGSFSTLEIQRTEQGDSAMYLCASRSQDRAYEQYFGPGTRLTVT.

This clone has only one observation. This sequence joins TRBV7-9 and TRBJ1-1; 7 positions agree with TRBD1. Losses at the gene ends were 6 bases for V and 7 bases for J; bases not matched to a gene: 11. Germline V lookup: CDR1 SEHNR, CDR2 FQNEAQ (reference sequence). CDR3 size: 14 residues. CDR3 coding DNA: TGTGCCAGCAGGATAACCGGGCAGGGGGTTGAAGCTTTCTTT. Protein sequence: CASRITGQGVEAFF.

The CDR3 region has the DNA TGTGCCATCAGTGAGCCGGGCGGGGATAAGCGGGGATCCTACGAGCAGTACTTC. Protein: CAISEPGGDKRGSYEQYF. J is TRBJ2-7 and V is TRBV10-3, with 7 bases fitting TRBD2. Germline V CDR1 and CDR2: ENHRY, SYGVKD. J was trimmed by 1 base and V by 2 bases; bases with no gene match: 14. The CDR3 consists of 18 residues.

The genes are TRBV28 and TRBJ2-7; 12 bases line up with TRBD1. Trimming removed 5 bases from V and 6 bases from J; junction bases left unmatched: 11. The CDR3 loop spans 16 amino acids. Germline values: CDR1 MDHEN, CDR2 SYDVKM. In DNA form, the CDR3 reads TGTGCCAGCAGTCCCATCTCCGGGACAGGGGGCGTCGAGCAGTACTTC. Its protein is CASSPISGTGGVEQYF.